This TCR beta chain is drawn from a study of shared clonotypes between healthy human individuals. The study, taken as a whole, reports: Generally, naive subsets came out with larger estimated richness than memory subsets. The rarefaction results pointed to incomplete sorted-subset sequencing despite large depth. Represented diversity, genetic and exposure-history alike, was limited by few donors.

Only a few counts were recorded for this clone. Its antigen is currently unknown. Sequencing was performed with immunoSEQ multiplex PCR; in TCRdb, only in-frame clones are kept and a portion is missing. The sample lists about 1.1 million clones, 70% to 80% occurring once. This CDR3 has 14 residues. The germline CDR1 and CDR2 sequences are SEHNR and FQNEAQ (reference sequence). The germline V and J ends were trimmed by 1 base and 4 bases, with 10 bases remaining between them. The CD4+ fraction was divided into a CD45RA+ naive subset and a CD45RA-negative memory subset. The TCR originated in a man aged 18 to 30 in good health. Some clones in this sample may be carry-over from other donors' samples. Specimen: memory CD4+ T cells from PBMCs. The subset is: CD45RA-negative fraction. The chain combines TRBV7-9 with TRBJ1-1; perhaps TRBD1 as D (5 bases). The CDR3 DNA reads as TGTGCCAGCAGCTTAGAGAAGGGGCCCACTGAAGCTTTCTTT. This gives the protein CASSLEKGPTEAFF.